These 25 T cell receptor beta chains came from one sample sequenced in a study of T cell repertoires in ileal Crohn's disease (dated by TCRdb to 2018 to 2020). To prepare the library, the immunoSEQ multiplex PCR assay was applied. The table comes from immuneACCESS by way of TCRdb, which keeps in-frame sequences with V and J called. Part of the clones is missing from these tables; in studies checked, under half for an unresolved V gene and the rest for unknown reasons. The sample records some 15,000 clones, approximately 70% of which are singletons. The ten largest account for approximately 5% of the sample. The sample was ileal tissue. These TCRs come from an adult with Crohn's disease.

The V and J genes are TRBV10-3 and TRBJ1-3, with TRBD1 matching 8 bases. Germline values: CDR1 ENHRY, CDR2 SYGVKD. The V segment lost 5 bases and the J segment 2 bases; nucleotides outside the gene matches: 2. The CDR3 is 14 residues long. This CDR3 is CAISPTGAGNTIYF. CDR3 coding DNA: TGTGCCATCAGTCCGACAGGGGCTGGAAACACCATATATTTT.

The rearrangement uses TRBV4-2 and TRBJ1-4; D perhaps matches TRBD1 (6 bases). The V end lost 0 bases, the J end lost 7 bases, and 15 bases lay between the germline ends. Germline CDR1 and CDR2: LGHNA and YNFKEQ. This CDR3 region has 16 residues. CDR3 nucleotides: TGTGCCAGCAGCCAAGAGATTGGGGGGGCTGGTGAAAAACTGTTTTTT. Protein sequence: CASSQEIGGAGEKLFF.

The V gene is TRBV4-1, the J gene TRBJ2-6, with 11 bases fitting TRBD2. The CDR3 is 19 amino acids. The trim removed 3 bases at V and 0 bases at J, leaving 7 bases unmatched. Germline V CDR1 and CDR2: MGHRA, YSYEKL. CDR3 residues: CASSHPFGLAGSGANVLTF. The CDR3 nucleotides are TGCGCCAGCAGCCACCCCTTTGGACTAGCGGGCTCTGGGGCCAACGTCCTGACTTTC.

This clone was detected only once. The V and J genes are TRBV6-1 and TRBJ1-5; D not certain. The CDR3 is made up of 14 amino acids. V shed 7 bases and J shed 3 bases, with 13 bases lying between them. The germline gives CDR1 MNHNS, CDR2 SASEGT. CDR3 sequence: CASTLDLDNQPQHF. Here the CDR3 DNA reads TGTGCCAGCACTCTAGACCTGGACAATCAGCCCCAGCATTTT.

The chain recombines TRBV6-8 with TRBJ1-6; a weak D match, TRBD1 (5 bases). The CDR3 has 16 amino acids. V dropped 0 bases and J dropped 3 bases, with 9 bases sitting between them. Germline V lookup: CDR1 MNHGY, CDR2 SAAAGT. Written as DNA, the CDR3 is TGTGCCAGCAGTTACTCAAGACAGTTCTATAATTCACCCCTCCACTTT. Translated, it gives CASSYSRQFYNSPLHF.

The chain has TRBV10-3 and TRBJ2-1; D might be TRBD2 (6 bases). Germline loops: CDR1 ENHRY, CDR2 SYGVKD. V dropped 1 base and J dropped 0 bases, with 10 bases sitting between them. This CDR3 has 16 residues. CDR3: CAISEWRGSSYNEQFF. For the CDR3, the DNA is TGTGCCATCAGTGAGTGGAGGGGTAGCTCCTACAATGAGCAGTTCTTC.

The chain joins TRBV6-1 to TRBJ1-5; 9 bases align to TRBD1. CDR1 and CDR2 from the germline V gene are MNHNS and SASEGT. The V gene end was trimmed by 3 bases and the J gene end by 0 bases; junction bases not matched to a gene: 6. The CDR3 runs to 17 residues. This CDR3 reads CASSDGTGRPSNQPQHF. The CDR3 DNA reads TGTGCCAGCAGTGACGGGACAGGGAGGCCTAGCAATCAGCCCCAGCATTTT.

V gene TRBV7-2 combines with J gene TRBJ1-2, with TRBD1 as a possible D gene (6 bases). Germline V gene lookup returns CDR1 SGHTA and CDR2 FQGNSA. The CDR3 contains 15 residues. V lost 5 bases and J lost 6, with 19 bases in between. The CDR3 is CASSRDRQAIDGYTF. The CDR3 DNA follows: TGTGCCAGCAGCCGAGATCGACAGGCGATAGATGGCTACACCTTC.

The genes are TRBV5-1 and TRBJ2-5; TRBD2 matches 8 bases. CDR3 length equals 15 residues. Germline V gives CDR1 SGHRS, CDR2 YFSETQ. The J segment lost 1 base and the V segment lost 4 bases, leaving 6 bases of the junction unmatched. The CDR3 is CASSLAGTSQETQYF. The CDR3 DNA sequence: TGCGCCAGCAGCCTAGCCGGGACTAGCCAAGAGACCCAGTACTTC.

The chain uses TRBV2 and TRBJ1-3, with no clear D. V lost 2 bases to trimming and J lost 0 bases, with 8 bases between them. Germline V gives CDR1 SNHLY, CDR2 FYNNEI. CDR3 length equals 15 residues. Here the CDR3 reads CASSEHLSSGNTIYF. CDR3 nucleotide sequence: TGTGCCAGCAGTGAACACCTGAGCTCTGGAAACACCATATATTTT.

This rearrangement joins TRBV6-4 to TRBJ2-1, with 8 bases that match TRBD1. The V gene's germline CDR1 is MRHNA and CDR2 SNTAGT. V was clipped by 0 bases and J by 3 bases; unmatched bases: 1. The CDR3 contains 15 residues. CDR3 DNA sequence: TGTGCCAGCAGTGACTCTACAGGGGGCTACAATGAGCAGTTCTTC. This sequence encodes CASSDSTGGYNEQFF.

The chain recombines TRBV5-6 with TRBJ1-3, with D tentatively TRBD1 (5 bases). The CDR3 extends over 14 amino acids. Germline-derived CDR1 and CDR2 are SGHDT and YYEEEE. V lost 0 bases, J lost 4 bases, and 8 bases lay in between. CDR3 bases: TGTGCCAGCAGCTTGGCAGGGCCCGGAAACACCATATATTTT. Amino acid sequence: CASSLAGPGNTIYF. Full variable domain (rest looked up from reference TRBV5-6 and TRBJ1-3): DAGVTQSPTHLIKTRGQQVTLRCSPKSGHDTVSWYQQALGQGPQFIFQYYEEEERQRGNFPDRFSGHQFPNYSSELNVNALLLGDSALYLCASSLAGPGNTIYFGEGSWLTVV.

The gene calls are TRBV7-9 and TRBJ2-3, with 12 nucleotides matching TRBD2. V lost 5 bases to trimming and J lost 2 bases; unmatched junction nucleotides: 11. Germline-derived CDR1 and CDR2 are SEHNR and FQNEAQ (reference sequence). The CDR3 runs 18 residues. CDR3 sequence: CASSLGRLAGAYTDTQYF. As DNA, the CDR3 is TGTGCCAGCAGCCTGGGACGACTAGCGGGGGCCTACACAGATACGCAGTATTTT.

V and J are TRBV6-1 and TRBJ1-6; 7 bases map to TRBD1. The CDR3 is 15 amino acids. CDR1 and CDR2 from the germline V gene are MNHNS and SASEGT. V lost 3 bases to trimming and J lost 9 bases; unmatched junction nucleotides: 8. The CDR3 nucleotides read TGTGCCAGCAGTGATTCAGACAGGGCGTCTTCACCCCTCCACTTT. It encodes CASSDSDRASSPLHF.

This clone occurred a few times. The chain employs TRBV6-1 and TRBJ1-2; the match to TRBD1 covers 9 bases. The CDR3 loop spans 16 amino acids. Germline-derived CDR1 and CDR2 are MNHNS and SASEGT. With 2 bases clipped from V and 8 bases from J, the junction kept 12 bases outside the gene matches. Written as DNA, the CDR3 is TGTGCCAGCAGTGAAACTACAGGGGGCGGTGGCTACGGCTACACCTTC. It is translated as CASSETTGGGGYGYTF.

The chain joins TRBV27 to TRBJ1-2; 7 bases fit TRBD1. The CDR3 is 15 residues long. The V segment lost 6 bases and the J segment 1 base; nucleotides outside the gene matches: 8. CDR1 is MNHEY and CDR2 is SMNVEV in the germline V gene (reference sequence). CDR3 in amino acids: CASSPVGGINYGYTF. CDR3 nucleotides: TGTGCCAGCAGCCCGGTAGGGGGCATTAACTATGGCTACACCTTC.

This chain links TRBV19 with TRBJ2-5; 11 bases are a match to TRBD2. Germline CDR1 is LNHDA and CDR2 is SQIVND (reference sequence). Trimming took 2 bases from V and 2 from J; bases not matched to a gene: 10. CDR3 size: 18 residues. The CDR3 here is CASSISGSGGGGQETQYF. DNA of the CDR3: TGTGCCAGTAGTATAAGCGGTAGCGGGGGGGGCGGGCAAGAGACCCAGTACTTC.

The rearrangement uses TRBV15 and TRBJ2-7, with TRBD2 identical over 9 bases. The V gene end was trimmed by 3 bases and the J gene end by 3 bases; junction bases not matched to a gene: 9. Germline values: CDR1 LNHNV, CDR2 YYDKDF (reference sequence). This CDR3 spans 16 amino acids. The CDR3 DNA follows: TGTGCCACCAGCAGTTTCCAGCTAGCGGGACACTACGAGCAGTACTTC. Its protein is CATSSFQLAGHYEQYF.

The rearrangement links TRBV30 to TRBJ1-1; 8 bases are shared with TRBD1. Trimming at V came to 8 bases and at J to 5 bases, leaving 4 bases not matched to a gene. The CDR3 sequence is 11 residues long. CDR1 GTSNPN and CDR2 SVGIG come from the germline V gene (reference sequence). The CDR3 DNA reads as TGTGCCGCAGGGGGCCAGACTGAAGCTTTCTTT. This encodes CAAGGQTEAFF.

The rearrangement links TRBV5-1 to TRBJ1-2, with D possibly TRBD1 on 5 matching bases. CDR1 is SGHRS and CDR2 is YFSETQ in the germline V gene. This CDR3 is built from 14 residues. V dropped 0 bases and J dropped 6 bases, with 12 bases sitting between them. This CDR3 is CASSLEKGADGYTF. The CDR3 coding sequence is TGCGCCAGCAGCTTGGAAAAAGGGGCCGATGGCTACACCTTC.

The chain employs TRBV4-2 and TRBJ1-4, with no clear D. Germline V lookup: CDR1 LGHNA, CDR2 YNFKEQ. The CDR3 is 15 amino acids. The V and J ends lost 0 bases and 0 bases respectively, with 5 bases between them. CDR3: CASSQEPATNEKLFF. DNA for the CDR3: TGTGCCAGCAGCCAAGAGCCAGCAACTAATGAAAAACTGTTTTTT.

The V gene is TRBV6-1, the J gene TRBJ1-1; D unresolved. Germline values: CDR1 MNHNS, CDR2 SASEGT. The CDR3 has 15 amino acids. The V end was cut by 1 base, the J end by 1 base, with 10 bases between. The CDR3 DNA reads TGTGCCAGCAGTGAAGGTTCAAAGAGGAACACTGAAGCTTTCTTT. It specifies CASSEGSKRNTEAFF.

The chain employs TRBV10-3 and TRBJ1-1; possibly TRBD1 for D (6 bases). The CDR3 length is 12 residues. With 10 bases removed from V and 4 bases from J, the gap between germline ends came to 13 bases. The germline V gene has CDR1 ENHRY and CDR2 SYGVKD. For the CDR3, the DNA is TGTGCCAGCCGAGAGACAGGCACTGAAGCTTTCTTT. It yields the protein CASRETGTEAFF.

The chain employs TRBV6-1 and TRBJ2-7, with 11 positions matching TRBD1. CDR1 MNHNS and CDR2 SASEGT come from the germline V gene. This CDR3 is built from 14 residues. With V trimmed by 7 bases and J by 3 bases, 5 bases remained unmatched. CDR3: CASILGTGGYEQYF. CDR3 DNA sequence: TGTGCCAGCATTTTAGGGACAGGGGGCTACGAGCAGTACTTC.

This clone has only one observation. The CDR3 DNA reads as TGTGCCAGCAGCCCGGCACGGGGAAGCTCCTACAATGAGCAGTTCTTC. Its translation is CASSPARGSSYNEQFF. The chain has TRBV5-6 and TRBJ2-1; weak D call: TRBD2 (5 bases). Per germline, CDR1 SGHDT and CDR2 YYEEEE. With 4 bases removed from V and 0 bases from J, the gap between germline ends came to 14 bases. This CDR3 is 16 amino acids long.